A single sample is the source of the 18 T cell receptor beta chains below, sequenced in a study of CD8+ T cells in alopecia areata. Treatment noted: oral pan-JAK inhibitor, 5-10 mg twice daily. The authors extracted RNA and reverse transcribed it into cDNA as the sequencing template. Libraries were prepared by immunoSEQ multiplex PCR; TCRdb keeps only in-frame clonotypes and omits some of them. Among around 300,000 clones listed, roughly 63% were seen once. Sequencing was performed on CD4+ T cells sorted from blood, taken around week 53, from a patient treated with tofacitinib. The receptors originated from a human donor with alopecia areata.

The chain joins TRBV29-1 to TRBJ2-1, with TRBD1 identical over 12 bases. The CDR3 has 17 amino acids. V dropped 6 bases and J dropped 5; count of bases not matched to a gene: 14. The germline V gene has CDR1 SQVTM and CDR2 ANQGSEA. This CDR3 is CSVTKTGGQGANNEQFF. In DNA, the CDR3 is TGCAGCGTCACAAAAACAGGGGGACAGGGGGCGAACAATGAGCAGTTCTTC.

The chain is built from TRBV29-1 and TRBJ2-1; TRBD2 aligns across 9 bases. Germline assignment: CDR1 SQVTM and CDR2 ANQGSEA. The CDR3 spans 14 residues. The junction had 10 bases not matched to a gene; V was cut back by 7 bases and J by 6 bases. In nucleotides, the CDR3 is TGCAGCGCACTGACTAGCGGCTCCCTCAATGAGCAGTTCTTC. Translated: CSALTSGSLNEQFF.

This chain uses TRBV2 with TRBJ1-6; a weak D match, TRBD1 (6 bases). The CDR3 is 16 residues long. The germline CDR1 and CDR2 sequences are SNHLY and FYNNEI. V gave up 5 bases and J gave up 7 bases, with 18 bases separating them. CDR3: CASSRHQDSRNSPLHF. The CDR3 DNA sequence: TGTGCCAGCAGTCGACATCAGGACAGTAGGAATTCACCCCTCCACTTT.

Only one count was recorded for this clone. This chain joins TRBV30 and TRBJ2-1; 9 bases align to TRBD1. J was trimmed by 15 bases and V by 4 bases; bases with no gene match: 13. From germline, CDR1 is GTSNPN and CDR2 SVGIG (reference sequence). The length of the CDR3 is 13 residues. CDR3 bases: TGTGCCTGGACCTCGGGACAGGGCCCTGGGCCGTTCTTC. Translating gives CAWTSGQGPGPFF.

The chain joins TRBV5-6 to TRBJ2-7; D ambiguous. V was pared by 4 bases and J by 2 bases, with 13 bases between. The CDR3 runs 14 residues. CDR1 and CDR2 from the germline V gene are SGHDT and YYEEEE. CDR3 amino acids: CASSMTQKAYEQYF. The CDR3 DNA is TGTGCCAGCAGCATGACCCAGAAGGCCTACGAGCAGTACTTC.

This clone has a handful of counts. V and J are TRBV5-1 and TRBJ2-1; D is perhaps TRBD2 (5 bases). The germline V gene has CDR1 SGHRS and CDR2 YFSETQ. This CDR3 contains 15 residues. V lost 4 bases and J lost 3, with 14 bases in between. As DNA, the CDR3 is TGCGCCAGCAGCCCCCTGAGTGGGAGCTACAATGAGCAGTTCTTC. The encoded protein is CASSPLSGSYNEQFF.

The chain joins TRBV7-9 to TRBJ2-7; a weak D match, TRBD2 (6 bases). CDR1 and CDR2 from the germline V gene are SEHNR and FQNEAQ (reference sequence). Trimming stripped 6 bases from V and 4 bases from J, with 19 bases between. The CDR3 covers 15 residues. In DNA, the CDR3 is TGTGCCAGCAGTTCCACACCCGGCGGGAATTACGAGCAGTACTTC. This codes for CASSSTPGGNYEQYF.

V gene TRBV25-1 combines with J gene TRBJ1-3; no definite D call. The ends were cut back, 3 bases at V and 2 bases at J, with 8 bases in the middle. Germline V lookup: CDR1 MGHDK, CDR2 SYGVNS. The CDR3 consists of 14 residues. The CDR3 region is CASSDTGTGNTIYF. CDR3 coding DNA: TGTGCCAGCAGTGATACCGGGACTGGAAACACCATATATTTT.

This sequence joins TRBV30 and TRBJ1-4; TRBD1 is a possible D gene (5 bases). The CDR3 loop spans 12 amino acids. CDR1 is GTSNPN, CDR2 SVGIG, per germline (reference sequence). The germline V and J ends were trimmed by 7 bases and 6 bases, with 12 bases remaining between them. The CDR3: CAFRDGHEKLFF. Here the CDR3 DNA reads TGTGCCTTCCGGGACGGTCATGAAAAACTGTTTTTT.

V and J are TRBV5-1 and TRBJ2-7, with D maybe TRBD1 (6 bases). The CDR3 is made up of 13 amino acids. V lost 2 bases, J lost 5 bases, and 11 bases lay in between. CDR1 SGHRS and CDR2 YFSETQ come from the germline V gene. CDR3 nucleotide sequence: TGCGCCAGCAGCTTAACAGGGTTAGACGAGCAGTACTTC. It encodes CASSLTGLDEQYF.

In DNA form, the CDR3 reads TGTGCCAGCAGTTACTCGGCGGGGTTCAATCAGCCCCAGCATTTT. It encodes CASSYSAGFNQPQHF. The chain uses TRBV6-6 and TRBJ1-5; no firm D call. Germline CDR1 reads MNHNY; CDR2 reads SVGAGI (reference sequence). V lost 0 bases, J lost 3 bases, and 9 bases lay in between. The CDR3 sequence is 15 residues long.

The rearrangement uses TRBV29-1 and TRBJ2-3, with D hard to call. V was cut by 2 bases and J by 0 bases, with 12 bases left in between. Germline V gene sequence: CDR1 SQVTM, CDR2 ANQGSEA. The CDR3 is made up of 15 amino acids. The CDR3 sequence: CSVETGTDSTDTQYF. CDR3 DNA sequence: TGCAGCGTTGAAACGGGTACAGATAGCACAGATACGCAGTATTTT.

The rearrangement uses TRBV5-4 and TRBJ1-6; TRBD1 might be the D (6 bases). Between the trimmed V and J ends, which lost 3 bases and 7 bases, there was a span of 14 bases. The CDR3 sequence is 15 residues long. CDR1 and CDR2 (germline): SGHNT, YYREEE (reference sequence). The DNA for the CDR3 is TGTGCCAGCAGCTCCTCGACAGGATCCAATTCACCCCTCCACTTT. The encoded protein is CASSSSTGSNSPLHF.

The table lists this clone with a few counts. The V gene is TRBV4-2, the J gene TRBJ1-5; 8 positions agree with TRBD1. The ends lost 3 bases at V and 7 bases at J; junction bases unmatched: 5. Germline assignment: CDR1 LGHNA and CDR2 YNFKEQ. The CDR3 length is 14 residues. The CDR3 coding sequence is TGTGCCAGCAGCCATGAGACAGGGGAGCAGCCCCAGCATTTT. It encodes CASSHETGEQPQHF.

Turning to this clone: Other DNA sequences within the sample encode an identical CDR3. The chain links TRBV30 to TRBJ1-5, with D tentatively TRBD1 (5 bases). The CDR3 is 13 residues long. Germline V gene lookup returns CDR1 GTSNPN and CDR2 SVGIG (reference sequence). V lost 3 bases, J lost 4 bases, and 10 bases lay in between. The CDR3 loop reads CAWSPGGNQPQHF. The CDR3 DNA sequence: TGTGCCTGGAGCCCGGGGGGGAATCAGCCCCAGCATTTT.

The chain links TRBV4-1 to TRBJ2-1, with TRBD1 as a possible D gene (6 bases). This CDR3 is built from 16 residues. Germline V gene sequence: CDR1 MGHRA, CDR2 YSYEKL. V lost 6 bases and J 0 bases, leaving 15 bases between the germline ends. CDR3 DNA sequence: TGCGCCAGCAGTTATACCGGGACACGCTCCTACAATGAGCAGTTCTTC. This translates into CASSYTGTRSYNEQFF.

The gene calls are TRBV27 and TRBJ2-7; no definite D call. Trimming took off 11 bases at V and 0 bases at J, with 14 bases between the two ends. CDR1 and CDR2 from the germline V gene are MNHEY and SMNVEV (reference sequence). The CDR3 runs to 13 residues. The DNA for the CDR3 is TGTGCCCGTGACAAGGAGTACTCCTACGAGCAGTACTTC. Its protein product is CARDKEYSYEQYF.

The rearrangement uses TRBV28 and TRBJ1-2; TRBD1 aligns across 11 bases. The J segment lost 5 bases and the V segment lost 4 bases, leaving 6 bases of the junction unmatched. Germline assignment: CDR1 MDHEN and CDR2 SYDVKM. The CDR3 is 15 amino acids. The CDR3 coding sequence is TGTGCCAGCAGTTATGGACAGGGGGCAAGATATGGCTACACCTTC. It encodes CASSYGQGARYGYTF.